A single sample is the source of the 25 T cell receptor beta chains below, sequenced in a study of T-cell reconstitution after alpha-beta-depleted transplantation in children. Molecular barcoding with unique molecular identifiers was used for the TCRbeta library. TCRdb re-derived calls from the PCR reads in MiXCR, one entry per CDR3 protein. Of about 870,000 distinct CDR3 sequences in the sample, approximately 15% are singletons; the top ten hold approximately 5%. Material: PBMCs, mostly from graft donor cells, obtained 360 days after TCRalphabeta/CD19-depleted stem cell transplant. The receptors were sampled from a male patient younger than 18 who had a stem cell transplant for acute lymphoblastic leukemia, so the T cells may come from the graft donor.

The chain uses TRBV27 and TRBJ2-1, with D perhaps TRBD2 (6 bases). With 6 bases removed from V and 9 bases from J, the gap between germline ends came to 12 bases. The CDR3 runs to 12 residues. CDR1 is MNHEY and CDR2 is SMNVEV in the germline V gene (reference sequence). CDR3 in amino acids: CASRQRGGEQFF. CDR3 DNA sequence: TGTGCCAGCAGGCAAAGGGGAGGTGAGCAGTTCTTC.

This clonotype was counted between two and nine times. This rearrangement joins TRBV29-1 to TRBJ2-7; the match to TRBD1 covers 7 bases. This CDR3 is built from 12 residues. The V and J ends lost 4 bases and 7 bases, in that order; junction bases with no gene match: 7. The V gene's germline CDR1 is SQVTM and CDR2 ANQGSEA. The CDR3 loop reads CSVVGGRDEQYF. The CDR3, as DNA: TGCAGCGTTGTAGGGGGCCGGGATGAGCAGTACTTC.

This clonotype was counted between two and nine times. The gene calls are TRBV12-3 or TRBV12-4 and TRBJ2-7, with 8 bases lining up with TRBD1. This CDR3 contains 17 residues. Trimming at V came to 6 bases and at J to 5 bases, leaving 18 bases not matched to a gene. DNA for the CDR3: TGTGCCAGCAGCAGGATTTGGACAGGGAGCGGTATGAACGAGCAGTACTTC. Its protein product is CASSRIWTGSGMNEQYF.

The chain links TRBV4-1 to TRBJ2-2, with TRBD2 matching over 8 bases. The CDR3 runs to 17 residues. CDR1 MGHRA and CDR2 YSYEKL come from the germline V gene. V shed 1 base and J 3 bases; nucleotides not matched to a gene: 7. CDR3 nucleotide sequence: TGCGCCAGCAGCCAAGTTGGCAGCGGGAGAGACACCGGGGAGCTGTTTTTT. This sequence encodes CASSQVGSGRDTGELFF.

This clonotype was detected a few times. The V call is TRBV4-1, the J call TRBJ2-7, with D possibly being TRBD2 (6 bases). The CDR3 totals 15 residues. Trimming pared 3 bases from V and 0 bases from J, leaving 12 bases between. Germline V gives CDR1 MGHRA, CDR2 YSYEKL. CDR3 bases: TGCGCCAGCAGCCAGGCGGGACCGATCTCCTACGAGCAGTACTTC. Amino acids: CASSQAGPISYEQYF.

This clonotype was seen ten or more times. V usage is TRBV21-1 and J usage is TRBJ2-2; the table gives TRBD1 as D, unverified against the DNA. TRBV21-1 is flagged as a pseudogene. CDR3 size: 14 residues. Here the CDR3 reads CASSKALGAGELFF. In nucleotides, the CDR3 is TGTGCCAGCAGCAAAGCGTTAGGGGCCGGGGAGCTGTTTTTT.

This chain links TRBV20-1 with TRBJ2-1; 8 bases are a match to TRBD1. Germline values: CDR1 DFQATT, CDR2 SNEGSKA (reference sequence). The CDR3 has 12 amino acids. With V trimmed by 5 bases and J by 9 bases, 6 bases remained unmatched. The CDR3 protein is CSASQGAREQFF. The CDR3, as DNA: TGCAGTGCTTCCCAGGGGGCGCGTGAGCAGTTCTTC.

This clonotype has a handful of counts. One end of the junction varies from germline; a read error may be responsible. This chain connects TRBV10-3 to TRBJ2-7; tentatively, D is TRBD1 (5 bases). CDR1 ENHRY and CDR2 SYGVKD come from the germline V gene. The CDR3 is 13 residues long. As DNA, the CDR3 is TGTGCCATCAGTGAGTCGATATCCAAGGACACCCTCTTC. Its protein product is CAISESISKDTLF.

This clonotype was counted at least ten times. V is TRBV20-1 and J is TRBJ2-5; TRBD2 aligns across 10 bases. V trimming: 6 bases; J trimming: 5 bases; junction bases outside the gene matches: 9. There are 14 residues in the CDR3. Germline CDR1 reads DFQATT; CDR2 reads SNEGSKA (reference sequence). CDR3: CSAQIAGGRETQYF. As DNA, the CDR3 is TGCAGTGCGCAAATAGCGGGAGGTCGGGAGACCCAGTACTTC.

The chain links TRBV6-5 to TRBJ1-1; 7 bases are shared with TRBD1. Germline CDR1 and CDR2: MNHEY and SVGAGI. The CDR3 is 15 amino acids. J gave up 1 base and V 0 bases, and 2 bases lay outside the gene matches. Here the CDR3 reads CASSYSTGWNTEAFF. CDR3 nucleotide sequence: TGTGCCAGCAGTTACTCGACAGGGTGGAACACTGAAGCTTTCTTT.

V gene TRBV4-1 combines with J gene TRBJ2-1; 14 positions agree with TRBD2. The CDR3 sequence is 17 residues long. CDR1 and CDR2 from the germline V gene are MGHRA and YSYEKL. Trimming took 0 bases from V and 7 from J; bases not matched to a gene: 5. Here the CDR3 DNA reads TGCGCCAGCAGCCAAGATTGGGGACTAGCGGGGGCAAATGAGCAGTTCTTC. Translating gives CASSQDWGLAGANEQFF.

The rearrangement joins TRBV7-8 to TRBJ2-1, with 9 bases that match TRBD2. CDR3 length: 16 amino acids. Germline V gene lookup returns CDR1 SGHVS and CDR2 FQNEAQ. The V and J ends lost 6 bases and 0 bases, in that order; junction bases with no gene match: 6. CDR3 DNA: TGTGCCAGCAGGGGACTAGCTCGCCACTCCTACAATGAGCAGTTCTTC. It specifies CASRGLARHSYNEQFF.

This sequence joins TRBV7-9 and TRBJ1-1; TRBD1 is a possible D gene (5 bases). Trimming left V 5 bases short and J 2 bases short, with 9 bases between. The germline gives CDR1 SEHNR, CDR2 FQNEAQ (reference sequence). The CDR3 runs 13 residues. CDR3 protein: CASSPRDNTEAFF. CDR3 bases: TGTGCCAGCAGCCCCCGGGACAACACTGAAGCTTTCTTT.

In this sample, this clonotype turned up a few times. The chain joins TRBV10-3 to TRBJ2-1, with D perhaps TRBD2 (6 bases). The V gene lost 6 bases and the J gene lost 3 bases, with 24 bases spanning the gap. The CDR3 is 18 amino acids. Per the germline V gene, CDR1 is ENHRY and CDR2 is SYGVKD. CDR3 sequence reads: CAISTSGGGSGVYNEQFF. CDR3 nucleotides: TGTGCCATCAGCACTAGTGGTGGTGGTAGCGGCGTCTACAATGAGCAGTTCTTC.

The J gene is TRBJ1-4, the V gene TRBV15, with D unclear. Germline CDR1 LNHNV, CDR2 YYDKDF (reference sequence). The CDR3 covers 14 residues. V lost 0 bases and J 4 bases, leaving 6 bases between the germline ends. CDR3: CATSREGHNEKLFF. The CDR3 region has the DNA TGTGCCACCAGCAGAGAAGGGCATAATGAAAAACTGTTTTTT.

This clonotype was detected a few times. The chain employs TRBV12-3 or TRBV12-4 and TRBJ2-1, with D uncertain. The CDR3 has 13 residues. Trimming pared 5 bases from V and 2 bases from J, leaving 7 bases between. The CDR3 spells CASSKETYNEQFF. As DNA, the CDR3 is TGTGCCAGCAGTAAGGAAACCTACAATGAGCAGTTCTTC.

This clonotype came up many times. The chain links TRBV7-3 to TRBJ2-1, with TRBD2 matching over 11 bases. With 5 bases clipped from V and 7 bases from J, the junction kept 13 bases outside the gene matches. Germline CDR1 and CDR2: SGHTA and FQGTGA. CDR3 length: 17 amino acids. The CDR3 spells CASSPPHTSGSMNEQFF. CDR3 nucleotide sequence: TGTGCCAGCAGCCCCCCGCACACTAGCGGGAGTATGAATGAGCAGTTCTTC.

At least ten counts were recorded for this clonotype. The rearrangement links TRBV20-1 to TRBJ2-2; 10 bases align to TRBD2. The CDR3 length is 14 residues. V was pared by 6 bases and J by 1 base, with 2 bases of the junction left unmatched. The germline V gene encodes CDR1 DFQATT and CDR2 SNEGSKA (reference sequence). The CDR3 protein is CSARLAGNTGELFF. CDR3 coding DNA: TGCAGTGCCCGACTAGCGGGGAACACCGGGGAGCTGTTTTTT.

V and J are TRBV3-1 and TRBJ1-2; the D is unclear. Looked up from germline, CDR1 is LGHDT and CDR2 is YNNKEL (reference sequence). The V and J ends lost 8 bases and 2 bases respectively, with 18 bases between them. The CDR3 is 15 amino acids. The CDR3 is CASGSQGLKNYGYTF. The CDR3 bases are TGTGCCAGCGGGTCTCAAGGACTGAAGAACTATGGCTACACCTTC.

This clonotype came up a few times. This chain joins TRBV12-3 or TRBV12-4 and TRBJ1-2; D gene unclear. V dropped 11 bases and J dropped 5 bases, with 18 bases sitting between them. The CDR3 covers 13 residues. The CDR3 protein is CAHDRPGAYGYTF. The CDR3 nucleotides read TGTGCCCACGATCGTCCGGGAGCGTATGGCTACACCTTC.

CDR3 residues: CASSEYSGSPQETQYF. The CDR3 DNA follows: TGCGCCAGCAGTGAGTACAGCGGGAGCCCCCAAGAGACCCAGTACTTC. V gene TRBV10-1 combines with J gene TRBJ2-5; TRBD2 matches 8 bases. Germline V gives CDR1 WNHNN, CDR2 SYGVQD (reference sequence). The CDR3 has 16 residues. With 1 base clipped from V and 1 base from J, the junction kept 5 bases outside the gene matches.

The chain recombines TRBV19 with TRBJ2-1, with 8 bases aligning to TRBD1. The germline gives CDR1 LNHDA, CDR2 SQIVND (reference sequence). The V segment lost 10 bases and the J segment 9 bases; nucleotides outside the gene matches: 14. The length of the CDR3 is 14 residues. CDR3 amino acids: CAISRDRYLGEQFF. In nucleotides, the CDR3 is TGTGCCATTTCCCGGGACAGGTATTTAGGTGAGCAGTTCTTC.

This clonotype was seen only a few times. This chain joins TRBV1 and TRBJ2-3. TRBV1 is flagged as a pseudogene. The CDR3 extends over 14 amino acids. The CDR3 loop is CTSSRDLRTDTQYF. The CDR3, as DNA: TGCACCAGCAGCCGCGACCTTCGCACAGATACGCAGTATTTT.

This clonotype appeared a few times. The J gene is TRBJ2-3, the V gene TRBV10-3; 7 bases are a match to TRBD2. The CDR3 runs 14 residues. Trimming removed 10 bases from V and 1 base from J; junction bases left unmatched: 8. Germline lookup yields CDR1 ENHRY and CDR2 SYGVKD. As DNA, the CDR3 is TGTGCCACCGGTCGGGCGGGAGGCACAGATACGCAGTATTTT. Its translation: CATGRAGGTDTQYF.

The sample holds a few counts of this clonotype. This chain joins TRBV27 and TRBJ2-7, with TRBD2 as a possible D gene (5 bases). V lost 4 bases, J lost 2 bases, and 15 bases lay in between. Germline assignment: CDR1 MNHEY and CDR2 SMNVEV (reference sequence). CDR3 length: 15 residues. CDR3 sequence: CASSSDRGKTYEQYF. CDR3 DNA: TGTGCCAGCAGTTCAGATAGAGGGAAGACCTACGAGCAGTACTTC.